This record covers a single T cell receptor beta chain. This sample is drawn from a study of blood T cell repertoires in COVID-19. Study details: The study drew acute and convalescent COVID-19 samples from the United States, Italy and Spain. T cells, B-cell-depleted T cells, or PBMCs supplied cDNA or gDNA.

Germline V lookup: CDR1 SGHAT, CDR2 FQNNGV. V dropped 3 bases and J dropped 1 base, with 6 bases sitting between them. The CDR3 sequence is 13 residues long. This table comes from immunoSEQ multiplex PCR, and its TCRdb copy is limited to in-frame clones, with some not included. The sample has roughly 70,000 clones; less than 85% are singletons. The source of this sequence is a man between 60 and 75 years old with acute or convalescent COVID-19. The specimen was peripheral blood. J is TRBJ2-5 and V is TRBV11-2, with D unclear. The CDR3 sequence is CASSLGSQETQYF. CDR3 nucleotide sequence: TGTGCCAGCAGCTTGGGCAGCCAAGAGACCCAGTACTTC.